The clone carrying this T cell receptor (beta chain) was found many times. Its antigen is currently unknown. The source of the sample is a study of spatial heterogeneity in lung cancer. Study-wide results and caveats: In blood, ubiquitous expanded tumor TCRs appeared more at resection than follow-up.

Unique molecular identifiers, one per molecule, were present on every TCR cDNA molecule. Each CDR3 protein is one row after TCRdb ran MiXCR on the 5' RACE reads. The top ten hold 57% of the sample, which has some 1,500 distinct CDR3 sequences, about a quarter seen once. Time point indicated: sample taken at primary tumor resection. The sequenced material consisted of unsorted whole RNA from tumor, nontumor lung or frozen PBMC. The CDR3 consists of 13 residues. Germline V CDR1 and CDR2: SQVTM, ANQGSEA. Trimming shortened V by 7 bases and J by 3 bases, and 15 bases separated the two germline ends. This TCR came from a male donor with early-stage non-small cell lung cancer. The material sequenced was PBMCs, taken at surgery. The chain employs TRBV29-1 and TRBJ1-2, with a weak D call TRBD1 (5 bases). The CDR3 region has the DNA TGCAGCGCTTATTCGACAGTGGACTATGGCTACACCTTC. Translated, it gives CSAYSTVDYGYTF.